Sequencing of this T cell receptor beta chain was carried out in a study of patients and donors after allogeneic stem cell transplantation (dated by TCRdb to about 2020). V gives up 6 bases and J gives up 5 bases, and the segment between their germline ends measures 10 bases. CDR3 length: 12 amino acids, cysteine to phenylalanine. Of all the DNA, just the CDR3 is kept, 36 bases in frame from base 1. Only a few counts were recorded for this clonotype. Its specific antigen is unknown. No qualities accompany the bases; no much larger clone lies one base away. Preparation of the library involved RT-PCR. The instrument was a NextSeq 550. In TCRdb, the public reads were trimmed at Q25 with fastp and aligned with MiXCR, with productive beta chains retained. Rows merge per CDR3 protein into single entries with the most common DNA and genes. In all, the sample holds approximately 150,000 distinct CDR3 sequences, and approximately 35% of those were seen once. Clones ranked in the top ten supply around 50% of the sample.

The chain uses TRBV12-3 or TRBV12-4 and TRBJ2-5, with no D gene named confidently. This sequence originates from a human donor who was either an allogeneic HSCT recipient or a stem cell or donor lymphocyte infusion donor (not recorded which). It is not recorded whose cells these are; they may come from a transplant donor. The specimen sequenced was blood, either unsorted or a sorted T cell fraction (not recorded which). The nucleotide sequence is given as TGTGCCAGCAGCCCCGGTCGTGAGACCCAGTACTTC. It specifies CASSPGRETQYF.